Below are 22 T cell receptor beta chains sequenced from a single sample in a study of molecular identifiers for immune sequencing clone quantification. One entry per CDR3 protein, called by TCRdb with MiXCR from the PCR reads. The sample shows tens of thousands of distinct CDR3 sequences, around 21% of them seen only once. Sequencing was done on a sample of naive CD8+ T cells from blood, with Jurkat cell RNA spiked in. Subset defined: FACS-sorted CD8+CD4-CCR7+CD45RA+ naive T cells. These TCRs come from a human donor in good health. Some libraries in this study had Jurkat cell RNA spiked in.

In its sample, this clonotype is medium-sized. This chain uses TRBV4-3 with TRBJ2-3, with 9 bases identical to TRBD1. There are 15 residues in the CDR3. Germline CDR1 LGHNA, CDR2 YSLEER. The trim removed 4 bases at V and 4 bases at J, leaving 6 bases unmatched. The CDR3 region has the DNA TGCGCCAGCAGCCCGGACAGGGGAGGTCCAGATACGCAGTATTTT. Its protein is CASSPDRGGPDTQYF.

This clonotype has at least ten counts. The chain uses TRBV5-6 and TRBJ2-3, with a tentative D call TRBD1 (5 bases). The CDR3 extends over 15 amino acids. Germline CDR1 reads SGHDT; CDR2 reads YYEEEE. V was trimmed by 0 bases and J by 2 bases, leaving 10 bases between them. The CDR3 is CASSLDLQDTDTQYF. DNA for the CDR3: TGTGCCAGCAGCTTGGATTTACAGGACACAGATACGCAGTATTTT.

This clonotype was seen at least ten times. V is TRBV12-3 or TRBV12-4 and J is TRBJ2-3; 13 bases line up with TRBD2. The CDR3 covers 17 residues. J gave up 0 bases and V 6 bases, and 6 bases lay outside the gene matches. DNA for the CDR3: TGTGCCAGCAGCCGGACTAGCGGGGGCCTTAGCACAGATACGCAGTATTTT. It yields the protein CASSRTSGGLSTDTQYF.

V is TRBV7-9 and J is TRBJ2-7; 7 bases are a match to TRBD2. The germline gives CDR1 SEHNR, CDR2 FQNEAQ (reference sequence). V gave up 6 bases and J gave up 6 bases; unmatched junction bases: 2. This CDR3 spans 11 amino acids. The CDR3 spells CASRGEGEQYF. The CDR3 DNA reads TGTGCCAGCAGAGGGGAGGGCGAGCAGTACTTC.

This clonotype was counted ten times or more. The chain carries TRBV29-1 and TRBJ2-5; D unresolved. CDR3 length equals 12 residues. From germline, CDR1 is SQVTM and CDR2 ANQGSEA. The V end was cut by 1 base, the J end by 3 bases, with 6 bases between. CDR3 nucleotides: TGCAGCGTTGAAGGGAACGAAGAGACCCAGTACTTC. Translated: CSVEGNEETQYF.

The sample holds a few counts of this clonotype. This chain connects TRBV7-2 to TRBJ1-5; D gene uncertain. This CDR3 contains 13 residues. V was cut by 2 bases and J by 1 base, with 3 bases left in between. Germline V gene data show CDR1 as SGHTA and CDR2 as FQGNSA. In nucleotides, the CDR3 is TGTGCCAGCAGCTTATGGAGCAATCAGCCCCAGCATTTT. Residues: CASSLWSNQPQHF.

This clonotype was observed many times. The gene calls are TRBV14 and TRBJ2-7; the match to TRBD2 covers 7 bases. Looked up from germline, CDR1 is SGHDN and CDR2 is FVKESK. The junction had 9 bases not matched to a gene; V was cut back by 3 bases and J by 7 bases. This CDR3 has 14 residues. The CDR3 DNA reads TGTGCCAGCAGCCACCGGGACTACCCGCTGGAGCAGTACTTC. It encodes CASSHRDYPLEQYF.

This clonotype is medium-sized (0.01 to 0.1%) by share. The junction shows a germline mismatch at one end, possibly a read error. The V call is TRBV29-1, the J call TRBJ2-5, with TRBD1 matching 8 bases. This CDR3 has 16 amino acids. CDR1 and CDR2 (germline): SQVTM, ANQGSEA. CDR3 protein: CSVEEPGQAARETQYF. The CDR3 DNA follows: TGCAGCGTCGAAGAGCCGGGACAGGCCGCGAGGGAGACCCAGTACTTC. Using reference TRBV29-1 and TRBJ2-5 for the parts outside the CDR3, the full variable domain is SAVISQKPSRDICQRGTSLTIQCQVDSQVTMMFWYRQQPGQSLTLIATANQGSEATYESGFVIDKFPISRPNLTFSTLTVSNMSPEDSSIYLCSVEEPGQAARETQYFGPGTRLLVL.

On this clonotype: A clone one base away is much larger, so this may be a read error. The chain joins TRBV5-6 to TRBJ2-5; D unclear. In germline, CDR1 is SGHDT, CDR2 YYEEEE. CDR3 size: 16 residues. V was clipped by 4 bases and J by 1 base, with 17 bases between them. The CDR3 is CASSVKQETFQETQYF. CDR3 bases: TGTGCCAGCAGCGTCAAGCAGGAGACCTTCCAAGAGACCCAGTACTTC.

This clonotype was recorded many times. The rearrangement joins TRBV19 to TRBJ2-3, with TRBD1 identical over 11 bases. V gave up 3 bases and J gave up 4 bases; unmatched junction bases: 3. Per germline, CDR1 LNHDA and CDR2 SQIVND (reference sequence). The CDR3 is made up of 15 amino acids. For the CDR3, the DNA is TGTGCCAGTAGTATTTGGACAGGGGGCGCAGATACGCAGTATTTT. Protein: CASSIWTGGADTQYF.

The sample holds many counts of this clonotype. The J gene is TRBJ1-2, the V gene TRBV12-3 or TRBV12-4, with TRBD1 as a possible D gene (5 bases). V was shortened by 6 bases and J by 5 bases, with 13 bases between the two germline ends. CDR3 size: 13 residues. The CDR3 here is CASSYDSIYGYTF. The DNA of the CDR3 is TGTGCCAGCAGCTATGACAGCATTTATGGCTACACCTTC.

This clonotype showed up many times. This chain connects TRBV7-9 to TRBJ2-2; D not certain. The ends were cut back, 6 bases at V and 3 bases at J, with 11 bases in the middle. Germline CDR1 reads SEHNR; CDR2 reads FQNEAQ (reference sequence). This CDR3 spans 14 amino acids. The CDR3 sequence is CASSRTTYTGELFF. CDR3 DNA: TGTGCCAGCAGTCGTACCACATACACCGGGGAGCTGTTTTTT. The variable domain in full, completed from reference TRBV7-9 and TRBJ2-2, reads DTGVSQNPRHKITKRGQNVTFRCDPISEHNRLYWYRQTLGQGPEFLTYFQNEAQLEKSRLLSDRFSAERPKGSFSTLEIQRTEQGDSAMYLCASSRTTYTGELFFGEGSRLTVL.

As concerns this clonotype: A much larger clone differs by one base, so this may be a read error. This CDR3 fails to terminate in the conserved phenylalanine or tryptophan, so it likely reflects a read error. The rearrangement uses TRBV5-1 and TRBJ1-1, with 8 bases lining up with TRBD1. Germline V gives CDR1 SGHRS, CDR2 YFSETQ. Trimming took 4 bases from V and 4 from J; bases not matched to a gene: 6. This CDR3 spans 14 amino acids. The CDR3, as DNA: TGCGCCAGCAGCCTAGGACAGGGTGTCACTGAAGCTTTCGTT. Amino acids: CASSLGQGVTEAFV.

There are many counts of this clonotype. The chain joins TRBV7-6 to TRBJ2-3; a possible D gene is TRBD2 (6 bases). CDR1 is SGHVS, CDR2 FNYEAQ, per germline. The CDR3 covers 15 residues. Trimming removed 5 bases at V and 0 bases at J, with 12 bases between. CDR3 protein: CASSLTRASTDTQYF. In DNA, the CDR3 is TGTGCCAGCAGCCTGACTAGGGCCAGCACAGATACGCAGTATTTT.

At least ten counts were recorded for this clonotype. The chain has TRBV2 and TRBJ2-2; no reliable D call. CDR3 length: 15 residues. Between the trimmed V and J ends, which lost 1 base and 1 base, there was a span of 7 bases. Germline CDR1 SNHLY, CDR2 FYNNEI. The CDR3 sequence is CASSEGPGNTGELFF. DNA of the CDR3: TGTGCCAGCAGTGAAGGACCAGGGAACACCGGGGAGCTGTTTTTT.

This clonotype was recorded at least ten times. The chain employs TRBV19 and TRBJ2-3, with D possibly TRBD2 on 6 matching bases. The V end was cut by 3 bases, the J end by 3 bases, with 13 bases between. Per germline, CDR1 LNHDA and CDR2 SQIVND (reference sequence). The CDR3 is 15 residues long. CDR3 amino acids: CASSILWRGTDTQYF. Written as DNA, the CDR3 is TGTGCCAGTAGTATTCTGTGGAGGGGAACAGATACGCAGTATTTT.

With respect to this clonotype: A read error may explain this, as a much larger clone is one base away. This chain's CDR3 is CASRGLAGGLTDTPYF. DNA of the CDR3: TGCGCCAGCAGGGGACTAGCGGGGGGGCTCACAGATACGCCGTATTTT. This chain links TRBV10-2 with TRBJ2-3; 16 nucleotides align to TRBD2. The CDR3 runs 16 residues. CDR1 WSHSY and CDR2 SAAADI come from the germline V gene.

The chain combines TRBV4-1 with TRBJ2-1; the D gene is possibly TRBD1 (6 bases). This CDR3 contains 15 residues. With 0 bases removed from V and 5 bases from J, the gap between germline ends came to 11 bases. CDR1 and CDR2 from the germline V gene are MGHRA and YSYEKL. DNA of the CDR3: TGCGCCAGCAGCCAAGAGCACAGGGAGAACAATGAGCAGTTCTTC. Encoded protein: CASSQEHRENNEQFF.

This clonotype was counted many times. V gene TRBV7-9 combines with J gene TRBJ2-5; 10 nucleotides match TRBD2. Germline lookup yields CDR1 SEHNR and CDR2 FQNEAQ (reference sequence). This CDR3 comprises 17 residues. The junction had 10 bases not matched to a gene; V was cut back by 3 bases and J by 3 bases. The CDR3 sequence: CASSLELAGFGKETQYF. The DNA for the CDR3 is TGTGCCAGCAGCTTGGAACTAGCGGGATTCGGGAAAGAGACCCAGTACTTC.

Worth noting for this clonotype: Given the absence of the conserved phenylalanine or tryptophan at the CDR3 end, a read error is likely. The chain is built from TRBV20-1 and TRBJ2-3; weak D call: TRBD2 (6 bases). The CDR3 has 16 amino acids. V gave up 7 bases and J gave up 6 bases, with 26 bases separating them. The germline gives CDR1 DFQATT, CDR2 SNEGSKA (reference sequence). This chain's CDR3 is CSGRGWGEAYTDTQYL. The CDR3 DNA reads as TGCAGTGGACGCGGTTGGGGGGAAGCCTACACGGATACGCAGTATCTT.

This clonotype occurred many times. The genes are TRBV7-2 and TRBJ2-7, with D tentatively TRBD2 (6 bases). CDR3 size: 15 residues. V lost 2 bases to trimming and J lost 2 bases, with 13 bases between them. The germline gives CDR1 SGHTA, CDR2 FQGNSA. The CDR3 DNA follows: TGTGCCAGCAGCTTAATGGGGACTGCAACCTACGAGCAGTACTTC. Its translation: CASSLMGTATYEQYF. Variable domain in full (rest from reference TRBV7-2 and TRBJ2-7): GAGVSQSPSNKVTEKGKDVELRCDPISGHTALYWYRQSLGQGLEFLIYFQGNSAPDKSGLPSDRFSAERTGGSVSTLTIQRTQQEDSAVYLCASSLMGTATYEQYFGPGTRLTVT.

This clonotype was picked up many times. The chain couples TRBV7-9 to TRBJ1-5, with D possibly TRBD1 on 5 matching bases. This CDR3 region has 12 residues. V lost 4 bases and J 5 bases, leaving 6 bases between the germline ends. CDR1 and CDR2 (germline): SEHNR, FQNEAQ (reference sequence). CDR3 coding DNA: TGTGCCAGCAGCTGGGGGGATCAGCCCCAGCATTTT. It encodes CASSWGDQPQHF.